What follows is one T cell receptor beta chain and its context. Which antigen it targets is not known. No qualities accompany the bases; no much larger clone lies one base away. TCRbeta CDR3 regions were amplified from genomic DNA using the immunoSEQ Assay, a bias-controlled multiplex PCR. Under the source paper's analysis protocol: The number of nucleated cells in each sample was estimated by amplification of reference gene primers within the assay. Sequence reads were collapsed and filtered to measure the absolute abundance of every unique TCRbeta CDR3 rearrangement. Productive Simpson clonality was computed per sample as the square root of Simpson's diversity index over productive rearrangements. The immuneACCESS repertoire file appears here via TCRdb, limited to in-frame rearrangements. These files lack a portion of the clones; in checked studies, under half of the deficit traces to unresolved V genes, and the cause of the others is not known. That table supplies the V and J calls and clone size; D and trimming were determined from the DNA. Within this sample are some 260,000 clones, with about 80% of them counted one time only. 4% to 6% of the sample rests with the top ten.

This sample stems from a study of blood T cell repertoires in COVID-19 (dated by TCRdb to 2018 to 2020). Notes on the research overall: The collaborator samples originated in the United States, Italy and Spain and spanned the acute and convalescent phases of COVID-19. The prospective study material was composed of cDNA or gDNA derived from T cells, B-cell-depleted T cells, or PBMCs. The dataset comprised deeply sampled blood TCRbeta repertoires from subjects exposed to, actively infected with, or recovered from COVID-19. The repertoires were released in a freely available public database intended as a resource for research on the immune response to SARS-CoV-2. Samples came from the ongoing ImmuneRACE study (first 160 participants) plus 1,254 subjects from 6 global collaborators. The sample metadata nearly always contained a de-identified subject ID, COVID-19 status, age in years and sex. Where available, HLA class I and class II types were taken from metadata supplied by the sample provider and were not determined by assay-based typing. What the research found in general, with its limitations: Clinical and demographic metadata were provided uncurated, with the amount varying by source and participant.

V was cut back by 3 bases and J by 8 bases, leaving a gap of 14 bases between them. The cysteine opens and the phenylalanine closes a CDR3 of 14 amino acids. The read is trimmed to its CDR3 DNA, 42 bases read in frame from base 1. Reading the germline V gene gives CDR1 SGHTA and CDR2 FQGNSA. Whole blood was collected in K2EDTA tubes by collaborating institutions according to the institutions' own protocols. Collaborator samples were shipped for TCRbeta analysis as frozen whole blood, isolated PBMCs, or DNA extracted from either sample type. Recombination linked TRBV7-2 to TRBJ2-4; no D gene can be assigned with confidence. The sequenced sample consisted of peripheral blood. The sequence came from an elderly woman with active or convalescent COVID-19. The nucleotide sequence reads as follows: TGTGCCAGCAGCTTCCAGGCAGATCTTGACATTCAGTACTTC. This gives the protein CASSFQADLDIQYF. Outside the CDR3, residues come from the reference TRBV7-2 and TRBJ2-4 proteins, so the full variable domain is: GAGVSQSPSNKVTEKGKDVELRCDPISGHTALYWYRQSLGQGLEFLIYFQGNSAPDKSGLPSDRFSAERTGGSVSTLTIQRTQQEDSAVYLCASSFQADLDIQYFGAGTRLSVL.